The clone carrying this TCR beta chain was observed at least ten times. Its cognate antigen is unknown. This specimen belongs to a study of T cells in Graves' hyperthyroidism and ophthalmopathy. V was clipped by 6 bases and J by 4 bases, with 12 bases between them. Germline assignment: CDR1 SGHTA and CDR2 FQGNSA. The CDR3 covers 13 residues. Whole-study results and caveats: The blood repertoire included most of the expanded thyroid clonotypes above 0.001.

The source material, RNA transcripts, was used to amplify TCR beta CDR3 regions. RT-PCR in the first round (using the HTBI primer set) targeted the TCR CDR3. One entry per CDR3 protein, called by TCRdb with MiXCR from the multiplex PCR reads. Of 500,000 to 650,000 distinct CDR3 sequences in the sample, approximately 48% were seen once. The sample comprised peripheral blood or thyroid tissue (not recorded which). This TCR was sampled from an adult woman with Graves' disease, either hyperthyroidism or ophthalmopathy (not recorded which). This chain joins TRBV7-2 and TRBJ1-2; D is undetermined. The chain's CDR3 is CASSSGSGYGYTF. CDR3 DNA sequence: TGTGCCAGCAGTTCGGGTAGTGGCTATGGCTACACCTTC.